Listed here are 7 T cell receptor beta chains from one sample, sequenced in a study of T cell repertoires in cytomegalovirus infection. TCRdb itself ran the reads through MiXCR, one entry per CDR3 protein. The table has hundreds of thousands of distinct CDR3 sequences, under 45% seen once. Antigens of these TCRs are unknown. Material: cultured PBMCs, obtained from culture after CMV antigen stimulation. All receptors derive from a human donor in good health (CMV status not recorded). Some clones in this sample may be carry-over from other donors' samples.

V gene TRBV27 combines with J gene TRBJ1-2; the D is unclear. The CDR3 sequence is 15 residues long. Per germline, CDR1 MNHEY and CDR2 SMNVEV (reference sequence). Trimming cost V 2 bases and J 1 base, with 11 bases left between them. The CDR3 DNA reads TGTGCCAGCAGTTTACGGCCAGGCCTTAACTATGGCTACACCTTC. Translated: CASSLRPGLNYGYTF.

This clonotype turned up a few times. The chain uses TRBV11-2 and TRBJ1-6; D is unresolved. The CDR3 covers 15 residues. V was shortened by 3 bases and J by 0 bases, with 6 bases between the two germline ends. The germline gives CDR1 SGHAT, CDR2 FQNNGV. The CDR3 reads CASSLESSYNSPLHF. Here the CDR3 DNA reads TGTGCCAGCAGCTTGGAAAGCTCCTATAATTCACCCCTCCACTTT.

The V call is TRBV7-2, the J call TRBJ2-3, with D perhaps TRBD1 or TRBD2 (5 bases each). Germline CDR1 is SGHTA and CDR2 is FQGNSA. The CDR3 extends over 14 amino acids. V was pared by 0 bases and J by 5 bases, with 9 bases between. In DNA, the CDR3 is TGTGCCAGCAGCTTAGCGCATGGGGGAGATACGCAGTATTTT. Translation: CASSLAHGGDTQYF.

There are a few counts of this clonotype. V gene TRBV6-1 combines with J gene TRBJ1-3; possibly TRBD1 for D (6 bases). Trimming took 8 bases from V and 0 from J, leaving 20 bases between them. From germline, CDR1 is MNHNS and CDR2 SASEGT. This CDR3 is 17 amino acids long. The CDR3 here is CASGEISGQLSGNTIYF. DNA of the CDR3: TGTGCCAGCGGGGAGATTTCGGGACAACTCTCTGGAAACACCATATATTTT.

This clonotype was recorded once. The rearrangement uses TRBV11-2 and TRBJ1-1; no clear D. The V and J ends lost 2 bases and 0 bases respectively, with 10 bases between them. Germline V gene lookup returns CDR1 SGHAT and CDR2 FQNNGV. The CDR3 contains 15 residues. CDR3 sequence (DNA): TGTGCCAGCAGCTTAAGCAGTACTCTGAACACTGAAGCTTTCTTT. This gives the protein CASSLSSTLNTEAFF.

This clonotype was seen only a few times. This chain links TRBV20-1 with TRBJ2-7; 7 nucleotides align to TRBD1. Germline trimming cut 2 bases from V and 0 bases from J; bases unmatched to any gene: 10. CDR1 is DFQATT, CDR2 SNEGSKA, per germline (reference sequence). The CDR3 is 16 residues long. CDR3 sequence: CSARLLTGTVSYEQYF. The CDR3 DNA reads TGCAGTGCTAGACTCCTGACCGGGACAGTCTCCTACGAGCAGTACTTC.

This clonotype was counted a few times. The genes are TRBV7-2 and TRBJ2-2, with 8 bases lining up with TRBD1. Looked up from germline, CDR1 is SGHTA and CDR2 is FQGNSA. V trimming: 0 bases; J trimming: 1 base; junction bases outside the gene matches: 4. The CDR3 is 17 residues long. Here the CDR3 DNA reads TGTGCCAGCAGCTTAGCGCCTGGACAGGGGAACACCGGGGAGCTGTTTTTT. Translating gives CASSLAPGQGNTGELFF.